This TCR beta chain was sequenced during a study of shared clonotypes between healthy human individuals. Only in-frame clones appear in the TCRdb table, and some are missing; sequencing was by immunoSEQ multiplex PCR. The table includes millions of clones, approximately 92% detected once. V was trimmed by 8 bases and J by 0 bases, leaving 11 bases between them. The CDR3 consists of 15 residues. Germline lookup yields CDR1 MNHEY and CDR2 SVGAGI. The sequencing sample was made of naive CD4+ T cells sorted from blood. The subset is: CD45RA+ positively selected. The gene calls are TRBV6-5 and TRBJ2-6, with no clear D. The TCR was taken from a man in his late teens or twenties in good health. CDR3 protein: CASRSGISGANVLTF. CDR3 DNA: TGTGCCAGCCGGTCTGGAATCTCTGGGGCCAACGTCCTGACTTTC.